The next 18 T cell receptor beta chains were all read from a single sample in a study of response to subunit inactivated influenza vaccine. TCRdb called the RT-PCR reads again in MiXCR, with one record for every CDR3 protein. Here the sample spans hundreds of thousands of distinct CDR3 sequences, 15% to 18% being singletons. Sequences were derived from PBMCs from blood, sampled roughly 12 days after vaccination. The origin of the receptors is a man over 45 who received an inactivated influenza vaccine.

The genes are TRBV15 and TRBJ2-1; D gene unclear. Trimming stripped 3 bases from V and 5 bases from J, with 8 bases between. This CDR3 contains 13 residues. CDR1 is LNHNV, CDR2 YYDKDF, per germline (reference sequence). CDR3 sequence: CATSSKGNNEQFF. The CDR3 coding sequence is TGTGCCACCAGCAGTAAAGGAAACAATGAGCAGTTCTTC.

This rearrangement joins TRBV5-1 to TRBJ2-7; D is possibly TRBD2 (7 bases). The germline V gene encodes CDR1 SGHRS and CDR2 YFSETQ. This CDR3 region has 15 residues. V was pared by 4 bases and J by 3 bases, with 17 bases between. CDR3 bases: TGCGCCAGCAGCCTGGGGGCGGGAGACGGCTACGAGCAGTACTTC. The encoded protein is CASSLGAGDGYEQYF. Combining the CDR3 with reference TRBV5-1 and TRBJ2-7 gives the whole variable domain KAGVTQTPRYLIKTRGQQVTLSCSPISGHRSVSWYQQTPGQGLQFLFEYFSETQRNKGNFPGRFSGRQFSNSRSEMNVSTLELGDSALYLCASSLGAGDGYEQYFGPGTRLTVT.

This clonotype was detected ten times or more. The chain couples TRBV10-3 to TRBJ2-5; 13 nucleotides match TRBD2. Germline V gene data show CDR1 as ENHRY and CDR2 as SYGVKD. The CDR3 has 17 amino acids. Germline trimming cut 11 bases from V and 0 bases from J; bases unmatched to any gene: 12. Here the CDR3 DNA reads TGTGCCTCCCGACCCGAACTAGCGGGGGGGCACCAAGAGACCCAGTACTTC. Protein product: CASRPELAGGHQETQYF.

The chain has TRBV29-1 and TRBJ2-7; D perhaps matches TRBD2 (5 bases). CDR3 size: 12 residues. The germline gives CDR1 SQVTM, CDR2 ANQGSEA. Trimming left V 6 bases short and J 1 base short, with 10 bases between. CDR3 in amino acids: CSVATRSYEQYF. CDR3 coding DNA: TGCAGCGTGGCAACTAGATCCTACGAGCAGTACTTC.

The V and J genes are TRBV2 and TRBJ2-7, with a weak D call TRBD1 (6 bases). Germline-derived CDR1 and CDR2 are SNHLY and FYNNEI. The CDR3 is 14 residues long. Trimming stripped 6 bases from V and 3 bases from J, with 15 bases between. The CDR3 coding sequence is TGTGCCAGCAGAGTGCCCGGACAGATCTACGAGCAGTACTTC. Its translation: CASRVPGQIYEQYF.

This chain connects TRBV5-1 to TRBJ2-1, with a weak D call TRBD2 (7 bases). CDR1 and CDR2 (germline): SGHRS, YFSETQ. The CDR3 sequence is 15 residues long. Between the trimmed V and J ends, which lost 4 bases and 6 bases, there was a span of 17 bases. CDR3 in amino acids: CASSTGGWSLNEQFF. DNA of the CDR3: TGCGCCAGCAGCACGGGGGGCTGGAGTCTCAATGAGCAGTTCTTC.

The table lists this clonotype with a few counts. CDR3 sequence: CSASSPAARTDTQYF. DNA of the CDR3: TGCAGTGCTAGCAGTCCAGCTGCCCGAACAGATACGCAGTATTTT. The V gene is TRBV20-1, the J gene TRBJ2-3; D call uncertain. Germline CDR1 and CDR2: DFQATT and SNEGSKA (reference sequence). The CDR3 extends over 15 amino acids. Trimming left V 3 bases short and J 3 bases short, with 16 bases between.

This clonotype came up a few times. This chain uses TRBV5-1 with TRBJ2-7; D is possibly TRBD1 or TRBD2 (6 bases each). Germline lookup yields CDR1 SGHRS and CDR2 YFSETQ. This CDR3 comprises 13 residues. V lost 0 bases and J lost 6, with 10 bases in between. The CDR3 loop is CASSLVGGGEQYF. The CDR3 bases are TGCGCCAGCAGCTTGGTAGGAGGGGGCGAGCAGTACTTC.

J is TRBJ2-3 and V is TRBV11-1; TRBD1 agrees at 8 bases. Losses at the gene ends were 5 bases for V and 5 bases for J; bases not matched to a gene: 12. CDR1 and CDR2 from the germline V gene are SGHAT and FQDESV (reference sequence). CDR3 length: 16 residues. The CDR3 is CASSPGVRGTGDTQYF. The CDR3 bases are TGTGCCAGCAGCCCCGGGGTCCGGGGGACAGGAGATACGCAGTATTTT.

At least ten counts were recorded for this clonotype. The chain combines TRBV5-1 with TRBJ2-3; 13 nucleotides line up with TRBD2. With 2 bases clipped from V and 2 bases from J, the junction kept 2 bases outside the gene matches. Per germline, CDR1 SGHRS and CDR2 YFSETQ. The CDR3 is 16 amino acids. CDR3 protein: CASSLLAGGLTDTQYF. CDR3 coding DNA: TGCGCCAGCAGCTTACTAGCGGGGGGGCTCACAGATACGCAGTATTTT.

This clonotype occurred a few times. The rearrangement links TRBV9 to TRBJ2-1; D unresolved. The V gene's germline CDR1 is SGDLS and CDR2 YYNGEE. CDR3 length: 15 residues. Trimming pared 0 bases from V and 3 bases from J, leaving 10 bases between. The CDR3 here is CASSVGTVVYNEQFF. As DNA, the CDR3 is TGTGCCAGCAGCGTAGGGACCGTAGTCTACAATGAGCAGTTCTTC.

This chain's CDR3 is CASSSYRGGGTDTQYF. CDR3 nucleotides: TGTGCCAGCAGCTCCTACAGGGGAGGAGGCACAGATACGCAGTATTTT. The V and J genes are TRBV11-2 and TRBJ2-3, with D possibly TRBD1 on 7 matching bases. CDR3 length: 16 amino acids. Germline V gene sequence: CDR1 SGHAT, CDR2 FQNNGV. The ends were cut back, 4 bases at V and 1 base at J, with 15 bases in the middle.

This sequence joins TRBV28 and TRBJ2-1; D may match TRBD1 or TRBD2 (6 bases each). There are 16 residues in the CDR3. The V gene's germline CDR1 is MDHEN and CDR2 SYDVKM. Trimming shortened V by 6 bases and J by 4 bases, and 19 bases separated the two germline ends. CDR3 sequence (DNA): TGTGCCAGCAGGACCTTCATCGGGGGCCCATACAATGAGCAGTTCTTC. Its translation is CASRTFIGGPYNEQFF.

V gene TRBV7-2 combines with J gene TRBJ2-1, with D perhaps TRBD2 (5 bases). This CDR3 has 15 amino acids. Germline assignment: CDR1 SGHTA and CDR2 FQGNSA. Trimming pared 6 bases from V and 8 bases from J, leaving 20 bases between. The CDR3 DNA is TGTGCCAGCAGAATTAACGTAGGGCAGAGGGATGAGCAGTTCTTC. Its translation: CASRINVGQRDEQFF.

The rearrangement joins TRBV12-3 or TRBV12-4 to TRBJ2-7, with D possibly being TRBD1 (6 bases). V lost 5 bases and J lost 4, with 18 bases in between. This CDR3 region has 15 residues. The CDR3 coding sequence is TGTGCCAGCAGTCCCCACCAAGGGACATTTTACGAGCAGTACTTC. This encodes CASSPHQGTFYEQYF.

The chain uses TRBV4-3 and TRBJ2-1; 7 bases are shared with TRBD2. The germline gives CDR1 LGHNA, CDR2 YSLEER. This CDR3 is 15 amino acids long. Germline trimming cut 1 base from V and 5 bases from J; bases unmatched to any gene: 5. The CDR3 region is CASSQGIRGDNEQFF. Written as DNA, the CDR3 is TGCGCCAGCAGCCAAGGGATCCGGGGGGACAATGAGCAGTTCTTC.

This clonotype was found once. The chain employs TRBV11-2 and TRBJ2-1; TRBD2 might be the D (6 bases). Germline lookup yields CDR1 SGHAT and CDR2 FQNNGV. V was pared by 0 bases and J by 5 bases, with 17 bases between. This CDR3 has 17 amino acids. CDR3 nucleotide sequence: TGTGCCAGCAGCTTAGATACGACCAGGCGGGGTAACAATGAGCAGTTCTTC. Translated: CASSLDTTRRGNNEQFF.

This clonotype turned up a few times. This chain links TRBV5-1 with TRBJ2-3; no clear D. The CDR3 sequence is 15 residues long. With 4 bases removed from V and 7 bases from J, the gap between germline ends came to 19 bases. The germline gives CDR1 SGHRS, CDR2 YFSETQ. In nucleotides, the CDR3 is TGCGCCAGCAGCCTCGGACGGCTCATGTCCCATACGCAGTATTTT. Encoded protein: CASSLGRLMSHTQYF.